What follows are 32 T cell receptor beta chains derived from one specimen sequenced in a study of a mutant IDH1 vaccine in newly diagnosed glioma. The antigens of these receptors remain unknown. Assay used: immunoSEQ multiplex PCR; TCRdb lists only in-frame clones, some missing. Of approximately 76,000 clones in the sample, more than 85% were seen once. Time point noted: week 5, during vaccination. Doses consisted of 300 ug of mutant IDH1 20-mer peptide each, paired with topical imiquimod. Source: PBMCs, taken from a glioma patient whose treatment included an IDH1 peptide vaccine. The origin of the receptors is a woman aged 45 to 65 with glioma.

The CDR3 DNA reads TGTGCCAGCAGGATACAAGACTCTGGGGCCAACGTCCTGACTTTC. Translated, it gives CASRIQDSGANVLTF. The V and J genes are TRBV6-5 and TRBJ2-6, with no clear D. Germline V gene lookup returns CDR1 MNHEY and CDR2 SVGAGI. This CDR3 has 15 residues. Trimming removed 6 bases at V and 0 bases at J, with 9 bases between.

The chain is built from TRBV29-1 and TRBJ2-7; D uncertain. V was shortened by 6 bases and J by 2 bases, with 14 bases between the two germline ends. There are 13 residues in the CDR3. Per germline, CDR1 SQVTM and CDR2 ANQGSEA. The CDR3 reads CSVPAQSPYEQYF. The DNA for the CDR3 is TGCAGCGTCCCGGCACAGAGCCCCTACGAGCAGTACTTC.

This chain connects TRBV28 to TRBJ2-7; D is ambiguous. The CDR3 is 12 residues long. Germline V gene data show CDR1 as MDHEN and CDR2 as SYDVKM. Trimming shortened V by 2 bases and J by 6 bases, and 8 bases separated the two germline ends. The CDR3 coding sequence is TGTGCCAGCAGTTTAGCAGCGCTCGAGCAGTACTTC. Amino acid sequence: CASSLAALEQYF.

The chain carries TRBV2 and TRBJ2-1, with D possibly being TRBD1 (5 bases). V was pared by 11 bases and J by 4 bases, with 12 bases between. CDR1 and CDR2 (germline): SNHLY, FYNNEI. This CDR3 region has 12 residues. CDR3 sequence reads: CAVQTEYNEQFF. In DNA, the CDR3 is TGTGCCGTCCAGACAGAATACAATGAGCAGTTCTTC.

This chain links TRBV5-6 with TRBJ1-1, with TRBD1 identical over 7 bases. The germline CDR1 and CDR2 sequences are SGHDT and YYEEEE. The CDR3 extends over 16 amino acids. V lost 2 bases, J lost 5 bases, and 12 bases stayed unmatched. The CDR3 nucleotides are TGTGCCAGCAGCTTCCAACCACAGGGGACGGGAACTGAAGCTTTCTTT. Translating gives CASSFQPQGTGTEAFF.

V usage is TRBV6-1 and J usage is TRBJ1-5; D gene unclear. Deletions cut 4 bases from V and 6 bases from J, with 16 bases between. Germline V gene lookup returns CDR1 MNHNS and CDR2 SASEGT. This CDR3 region has 15 residues. This CDR3 is CASSADHLAGQPQHF. In nucleotides, the CDR3 is TGTGCCAGCAGTGCGGACCACCTTGCAGGTCAGCCCCAGCATTTT.

The chain recombines TRBV6-6 with TRBJ2-3; the match to TRBD1 covers 10 bases. V trimming: 5 bases; J trimming: 2 bases; junction bases outside the gene matches: 4. The CDR3 consists of 15 residues. Germline V lookup: CDR1 MNHNY, CDR2 SVGAGI (reference sequence). Here the CDR3 reads CASSRTGGITDTQYF. The CDR3 coding sequence is TGTGCCAGCAGTCGGACAGGGGGAATCACAGATACGCAGTATTTT.

This rearrangement joins TRBV27 to TRBJ1-1; the D is unclear. V lost 6 bases and J 1 base, leaving 15 bases between the germline ends. This CDR3 contains 15 residues. Germline V CDR1 and CDR2: MNHEY, SMNVEV (reference sequence). CDR3: CASSSLGAGNTEAFF. CDR3 in DNA: TGTGCCAGCAGCTCCCTTGGAGCCGGGAACACTGAAGCTTTCTTT.

V usage is TRBV9 and J usage is TRBJ2-2; 8 nucleotides match TRBD1. V was pared by 3 bases and J by 1 base, with 5 bases of the junction left unmatched. CDR3 length equals 16 residues. The germline gives CDR1 SGDLS, CDR2 YYNGEE. The CDR3 spells CASSARDRMNTGELFF. CDR3 coding DNA: TGTGCCAGCAGCGCCCGGGACAGGATGAACACCGGGGAGCTGTTTTTT. The full variable domain, completed using reference TRBV9 and TRBJ2-2, is DSGVTQTPKHLITATGQRVTLRCSPRSGDLSVYWYQQSLDQGLQFLIQYYNGEERAKGNILERFSAQQFPDLHSELNLSSLELGDSALYFCASSARDRMNTGELFFGEGSRLTVL.

The chain recombines TRBV5-6 with TRBJ1-2; weak D call: TRBD1 (6 bases). This CDR3 has 15 residues. Trimming removed 2 bases from V and 0 bases from J, with 11 bases in between. CDR1 is SGHDT, CDR2 YYEEEE, per germline. CDR3 region: CASSLPRGPNYGYTF. The CDR3 bases are TGTGCCAGCAGCTTACCCAGGGGTCCTAACTATGGCTACACCTTC.

The J gene is TRBJ1-3, the V gene TRBV2; D unresolved. The ends were cut back, 10 bases at V and 6 bases at J, with 13 bases in the middle. Germline loops: CDR1 SNHLY, CDR2 FYNNEI. This CDR3 is built from 12 residues. CDR3 loop: CATPVGQNTIYF. The CDR3 DNA is TGTGCCACACCGGTCGGGCAAAACACCATATATTTT.

The DNA of the CDR3 is TGTGCCAGCACCCCATGGGAGCGGGAGTTTTCAGATACGCAGTATTTT. Protein: CASTPWEREFSDTQYF. The V and J genes are TRBV28 and TRBJ2-3; 8 bases are shared with TRBD2. Trimming took 7 bases from V and 4 from J; bases not matched to a gene: 13. Germline V CDR1 and CDR2: MDHEN, SYDVKM. The CDR3 sequence is 16 residues long.

The chain has TRBV27 and TRBJ2-2; 15 bases align to TRBD2. Trimming took 4 bases from V and 3 from J; bases not matched to a gene: 3. This CDR3 comprises 17 residues. Germline CDR1 is MNHEY and CDR2 is SMNVEV (reference sequence). In DNA, the CDR3 is TGTGCCAGCAGTTCGGGACTAGCGGGAGGAGACACCGGGGAGCTGTTTTTT. This codes for CASSSGLAGGDTGELFF.

The J gene is TRBJ1-4, the V gene TRBV9; the D gene is possibly TRBD1 (5 bases). In germline, CDR1 is SGDLS, CDR2 YYNGEE. This CDR3 is 19 amino acids long. V was clipped by 0 bases and J by 0 bases, with 18 bases between them. CDR3 region: CASSVATEELTATNEKLFF. CDR3 DNA: TGTGCCAGCAGCGTAGCTACGGAGGAGCTGACAGCAACTAATGAAAAACTGTTTTTT. The variable domain in full, with the rest retrieved from reference TRBV9 and TRBJ1-4, is DSGVTQTPKHLITATGQRVTLRCSPRSGDLSVYWYQQSLDQGLQFLIQYYNGEERAKGNILERFSAQQFPDLHSELNLSSLELGDSALYFCASSVATEELTATNEKLFFGSGTQLSVL.

J is TRBJ1-5 and V is TRBV19; no reliable D call. Germline V gene lookup returns CDR1 LNHDA and CDR2 SQIVND (reference sequence). The CDR3 consists of 15 residues. The V end lost 1 base, the J end lost 3 bases, and 10 bases lay between the germline ends. CDR3 protein: CASSIVSGLNQPQHF. DNA for the CDR3: TGTGCCAGTAGTATAGTTTCAGGCCTCAATCAGCCCCAGCATTTT.

The rearrangement links TRBV2 to TRBJ2-1; the D gene is possibly TRBD2 (6 bases). The V gene lost 8 bases and the J gene lost 2 bases, with 10 bases spanning the gap. There are 13 residues in the CDR3. Per germline, CDR1 SNHLY and CDR2 FYNNEI. Written as DNA, the CDR3 is TGTGCCAGCCAACCGGGAGCCTACAATGAGCAGTTCTTC. It encodes CASQPGAYNEQFF.

This chain connects TRBV7-6 to TRBJ1-5; 7 positions agree with TRBD1. Germline V gene lookup returns CDR1 SGHVS and CDR2 FNYEAQ. The V segment lost 3 bases and the J segment 7 bases; nucleotides outside the gene matches: 3. This CDR3 has 13 amino acids. This CDR3 reads CASSLTGNQPQHF. The CDR3 DNA reads TGTGCCAGCAGCTTGACAGGGAACCAGCCCCAGCATTTT.

The chain joins TRBV11-2 to TRBJ2-7; no definite D call. The CDR3 extends over 12 amino acids. The V gene lost 5 bases and the J gene lost 0 bases, with 5 bases spanning the gap. The germline gives CDR1 SGHAT, CDR2 FQNNGV. In DNA form, the CDR3 reads TGTGCCAGCAGCACCGACTCCTACGAGCAGTACTTC. This sequence encodes CASSTDSYEQYF.

The rearrangement uses TRBV10-1 and TRBJ2-3; a weak D match, TRBD2 (5 bases). In germline, CDR1 is WNHNN, CDR2 SYGVQD (reference sequence). This CDR3 is built from 11 residues. With 8 bases removed from V and 6 bases from J, the gap between germline ends came to 9 bases. Written as DNA, the CDR3 is TGCGCCAGCGGTCGCGGGGATACGCAGTATTTT. Amino acids: CASGRGDTQYF.

The V gene is TRBV9, the J gene TRBJ1-2; 8 bases agree with TRBD1. This CDR3 is 15 amino acids long. Germline V gives CDR1 SGDLS, CDR2 YYNGEE. Germline trimming cut 3 bases from V and 4 bases from J; bases unmatched to any gene: 8. Written as DNA, the CDR3 is TGTGCCAGCAGCGGACGGACAGGGACCTTCTATGGCTACACCTTC. This translates into CASSGRTGTFYGYTF. The full variable domain, completed using reference TRBV9 and TRBJ1-2, is DSGVTQTPKHLITATGQRVTLRCSPRSGDLSVYWYQQSLDQGLQFLIQYYNGEERAKGNILERFSAQQFPDLHSELNLSSLELGDSALYFCASSGRTGTFYGYTFGSGTRLTVV.

The chain recombines TRBV5-8 with TRBJ2-1; D is uncertain. CDR1 SGHTS and CDR2 YDEGEE come from the germline V gene. Trimming took off 5 bases at V and 0 bases at J, with 12 bases between the two ends. This CDR3 is built from 15 residues. In DNA, the CDR3 is TGTGCCAGCAGGAGAAGCGCGAGCTCCTACAATGAGCAGTTCTTC. Encoded protein: CASRRSASSYNEQFF. The variable domain in full, completed from reference TRBV5-8 and TRBJ2-1, reads EAGVTQSPTHLIKTRGQQATLRCSPISGHTSVYWYQQALGLGLQFLLWYDEGEERNRGNFPPRFSGRQFPNYSSELNVNALELEDSALYLCASRRSASSYNEQFFGPGTRLTVL.

The chain carries TRBV7-9 and TRBJ2-3; D perhaps matches TRBD2 (5 bases). Deletions cut 5 bases from V and 3 bases from J, with 9 bases between. The germline gives CDR1 SEHNR, CDR2 FQNEAQ (reference sequence). The CDR3 contains 13 residues. CDR3 DNA: TGTGCCAGCAGCGGAGGTCCGACAGATACGCAGTATTTT. Amino acids: CASSGGPTDTQYF.

This sequence joins TRBV18 and TRBJ2-7; maybe TRBD2 (7 bases). V was trimmed by 9 bases and J by 2 bases, leaving 17 bases between them. Germline lookup yields CDR1 KGHSH and CDR2 LQKENI. This CDR3 region has 14 residues. The CDR3 sequence: CASLRGGRPYEQYF. The CDR3 nucleotides read TGTGCCAGTCTAAGGGGGGGGCGCCCCTACGAGCAGTACTTC.

This clone was picked up one time. At the DNA level, this CDR3 is encoded by other sequences in the same sample as well. This chain joins TRBV4-1 and TRBJ1-5; the match to TRBD1 covers 9 bases. This CDR3 is built from 19 residues. CDR1 and CDR2 from the germline V gene are MGHRA and YSYEKL. The V and J ends lost 6 bases and 1 base, in that order; junction bases with no gene match: 16. The CDR3 loop reads CASSTFLRTGGGSNQPQHF. The CDR3, as DNA: TGCGCCAGCAGTACCTTTCTCCGAACAGGGGGCGGGAGCAATCAGCCCCAGCATTTT.

J is TRBJ2-7 and V is TRBV10-3, with 15 bases lining up with TRBD2. This CDR3 region has 16 residues. In germline, CDR1 is ENHRY, CDR2 SYGVKD. Losses at the gene ends were 10 bases for V and 0 bases for J; bases not matched to a gene: 7. CDR3 loop: CATHGTSGRSSYEQYF. DNA of the CDR3: TGTGCCACCCACGGGACTAGCGGGAGGAGCTCCTACGAGCAGTACTTC.

J is TRBJ1-6 and V is TRBV7-3; D not certain. The germline V and J ends were trimmed by 5 bases and 10 bases, with 12 bases remaining between them. CDR1 is SGHTA and CDR2 is FQGTGA in the germline V gene. The CDR3 covers 13 residues. DNA of the CDR3: TGTGCCAGCAGCCTCCATGAACGGTCACCCCTCCACTTT. Protein sequence: CASSLHERSPLHF. The variable domain in full, with the rest retrieved from reference TRBV7-3 and TRBJ1-6, is GAGVSQTPSNKVTEKGKYVELRCDPISGHTALYWYRQSLGQGPEFLIYFQGTGAADDSGLPNDRFFAVRPEGSVSTLKIQRTERGDSAVYLCASSLHERSPLHFGNGTRLTVT.

V and J are TRBV5-4 and TRBJ2-1; D is unresolved. V lost 0 bases and J lost 8, with 15 bases in between. The CDR3 totals 15 residues. The germline CDR1 and CDR2 sequences are SGHNT and YYREEE (reference sequence). CDR3: CASSLGDLAGYEQFF. CDR3 sequence (DNA): TGTGCCAGCAGCTTGGGCGACTTAGCCGGCTATGAGCAGTTCTTC.

The J gene is TRBJ2-3, the V gene TRBV9; a possible D gene is TRBD2 (5 bases). Germline V CDR1 and CDR2: SGDLS, YYNGEE. The CDR3 length is 14 residues. V was shortened by 4 bases and J by 6 bases, with 15 bases between the two germline ends. The CDR3 spells CASSPRTDGDTQYF. As DNA, the CDR3 is TGTGCCAGCAGCCCACGGACTGACGGTGATACGCAGTATTTT.

V is TRBV27 and J is TRBJ2-5, with D maybe TRBD2 (6 bases). Per germline, CDR1 MNHEY and CDR2 SMNVEV (reference sequence). V was trimmed by 5 bases and J by 7 bases, leaving 8 bases between them. CDR3 size: 11 residues. DNA for the CDR3: TGTGCCAGCAGTACGGAGGGGACCCAGTACTTC. This encodes CASSTEGTQYF.

This sequence joins TRBV18 and TRBJ2-5; 8 bases are shared with TRBD1. The CDR3 is 16 amino acids. CDR1 is KGHSH, CDR2 LQKENI, per germline. The J segment lost 1 base and the V segment lost 3 bases, leaving 7 bases of the junction unmatched. In nucleotides, the CDR3 is TGTGCCAGCTCACCTACAGGGGGAGGAGGCCAAGAGACCCAGTACTTC. Protein product: CASSPTGGGGQETQYF.

This chain uses TRBV29-1 with TRBJ2-7; tentatively, D is TRBD1 or TRBD2 (6 bases each). Germline V gives CDR1 SQVTM, CDR2 ANQGSEA. The CDR3 loop spans 13 amino acids. The ends were cut back, 7 bases at V and 6 bases at J, with 19 bases in the middle. The CDR3 DNA reads as TGCAGCGCGGAGGGGGTTACAGGGACCGAGCAGTACTTC. The encoded protein is CSAEGVTGTEQYF.

The chain links TRBV6-5 to TRBJ2-1; TRBD2 might be the D (6 bases). Germline CDR1 is MNHEY and CDR2 is SVGAGI. The length of the CDR3 is 13 residues. Trimming took off 6 bases at V and 5 bases at J, with 11 bases between the two ends. Here the CDR3 DNA reads TGTGCCAGCAGCCAGGGACTTAACAATGAGCAGTTCTTC. Its protein product is CASSQGLNNEQFF.